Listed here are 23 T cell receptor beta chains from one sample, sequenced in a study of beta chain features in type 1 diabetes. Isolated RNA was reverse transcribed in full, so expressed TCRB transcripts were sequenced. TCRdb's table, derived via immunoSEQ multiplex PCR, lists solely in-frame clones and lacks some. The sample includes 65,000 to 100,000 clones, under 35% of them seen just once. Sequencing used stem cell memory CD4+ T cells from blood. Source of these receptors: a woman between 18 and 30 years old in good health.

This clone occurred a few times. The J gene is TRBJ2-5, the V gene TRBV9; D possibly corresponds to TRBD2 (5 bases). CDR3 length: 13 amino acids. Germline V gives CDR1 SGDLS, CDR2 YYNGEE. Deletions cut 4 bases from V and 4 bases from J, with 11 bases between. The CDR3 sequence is CASSLAQTETQYF. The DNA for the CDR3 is TGTGCCAGCAGCCTAGCACAGACAGAGACCCAGTACTTC.

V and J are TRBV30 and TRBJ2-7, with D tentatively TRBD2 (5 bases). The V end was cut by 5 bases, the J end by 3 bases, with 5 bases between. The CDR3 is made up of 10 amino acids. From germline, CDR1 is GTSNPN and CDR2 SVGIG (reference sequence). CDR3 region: CAWEGYEQYF. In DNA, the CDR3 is TGTGCCTGGGAGGGCTACGAGCAGTACTTC.

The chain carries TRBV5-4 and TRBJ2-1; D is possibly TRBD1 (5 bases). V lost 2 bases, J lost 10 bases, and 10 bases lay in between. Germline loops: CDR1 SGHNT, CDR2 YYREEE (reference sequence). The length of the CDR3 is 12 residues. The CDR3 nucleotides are TGTGCCAGCAGCTTTTGGGGCAGGGAGCAGTTCTTC. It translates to CASSFWGREQFF. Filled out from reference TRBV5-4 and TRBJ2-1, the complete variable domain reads ETGVTQSPTHLIKTRGQQVTLRCSSQSGHNTVSWYQQALGQGPQFIFQYYREEENGRGNFPPRFSGLQFPNYSSELNVNALELDDSALYLCASSFWGREQFFGPGTRLTVL.

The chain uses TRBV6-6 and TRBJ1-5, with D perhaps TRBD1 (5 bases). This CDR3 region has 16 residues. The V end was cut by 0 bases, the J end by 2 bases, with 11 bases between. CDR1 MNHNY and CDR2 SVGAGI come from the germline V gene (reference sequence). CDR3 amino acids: CASSYSGREGNQPQHF. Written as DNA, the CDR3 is TGTGCCAGCAGTTACTCGGGCAGGGAGGGCAATCAGCCCCAGCATTTT.

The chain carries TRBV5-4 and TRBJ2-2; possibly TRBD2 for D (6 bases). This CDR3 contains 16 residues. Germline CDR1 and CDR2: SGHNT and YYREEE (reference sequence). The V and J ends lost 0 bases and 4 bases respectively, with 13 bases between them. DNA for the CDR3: TGTGCCAGCAGCTTGGCTATTGGCGGGGCCACCGGGGAGCTGTTTTTT. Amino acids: CASSLAIGGATGELFF.

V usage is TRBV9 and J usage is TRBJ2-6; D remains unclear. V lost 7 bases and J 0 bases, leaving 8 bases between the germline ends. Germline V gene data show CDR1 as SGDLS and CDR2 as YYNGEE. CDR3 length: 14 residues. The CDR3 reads CASGLDSGANVLTF. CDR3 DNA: TGTGCCAGCGGCCTTGACTCTGGGGCCAACGTCCTGACTTTC.

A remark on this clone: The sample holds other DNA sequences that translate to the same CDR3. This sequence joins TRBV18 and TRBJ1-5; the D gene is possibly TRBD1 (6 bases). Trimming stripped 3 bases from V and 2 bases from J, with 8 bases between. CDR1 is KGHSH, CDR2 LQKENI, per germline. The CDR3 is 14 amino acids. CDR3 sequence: CASSPRQGNQPQHF. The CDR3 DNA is TGTGCCAGCTCACCGCGACAGGGCAATCAGCCCCAGCATTTT.

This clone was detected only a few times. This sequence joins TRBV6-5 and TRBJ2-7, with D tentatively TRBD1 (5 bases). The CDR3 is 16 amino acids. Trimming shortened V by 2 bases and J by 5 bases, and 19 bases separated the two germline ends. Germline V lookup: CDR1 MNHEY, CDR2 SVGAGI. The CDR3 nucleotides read TGTGCCAGCAGTTACACCATAAACTCAGGGTACAACGAGCAGTACTTC. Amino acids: CASSYTINSGYNEQYF.

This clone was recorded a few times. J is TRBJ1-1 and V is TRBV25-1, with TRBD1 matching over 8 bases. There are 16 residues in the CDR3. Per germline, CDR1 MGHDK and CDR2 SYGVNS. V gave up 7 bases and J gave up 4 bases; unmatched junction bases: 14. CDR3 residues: CASKPRIGQGGTEAFF. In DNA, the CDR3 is TGTGCCAGCAAACCAAGAATCGGACAGGGAGGCACTGAAGCTTTCTTT.

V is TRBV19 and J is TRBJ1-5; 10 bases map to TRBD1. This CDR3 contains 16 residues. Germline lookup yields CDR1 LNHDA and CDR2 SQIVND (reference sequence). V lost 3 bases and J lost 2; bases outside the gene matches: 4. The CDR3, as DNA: TGTGCCAGTAGTATCCCCGGGACAGGGGGCAATCAGCCCCAGCATTTT. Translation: CASSIPGTGGNQPQHF.

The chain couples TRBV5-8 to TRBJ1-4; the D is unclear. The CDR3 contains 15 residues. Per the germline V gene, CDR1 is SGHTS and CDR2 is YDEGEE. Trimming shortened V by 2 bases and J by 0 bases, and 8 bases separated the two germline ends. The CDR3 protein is CASSFGRATNEKLFF. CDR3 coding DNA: TGTGCCAGCAGCTTTGGCCGGGCAACTAATGAAAAACTGTTTTTT.

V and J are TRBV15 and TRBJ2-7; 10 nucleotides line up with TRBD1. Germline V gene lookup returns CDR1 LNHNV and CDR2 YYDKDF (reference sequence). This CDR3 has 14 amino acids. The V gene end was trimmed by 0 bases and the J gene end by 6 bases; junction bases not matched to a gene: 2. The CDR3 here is CATSRDGTGAEQYF. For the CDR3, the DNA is TGTGCCACCAGCAGAGATGGGACAGGGGCCGAGCAGTACTTC.

The CDR3 region is CASSQAVMRVHTTNEKLFF. In DNA form, the CDR3 reads TGCGCCAGCAGCCAGGCCGTTATGAGGGTACACACAACTAATGAAAAACTGTTTTTT. This chain connects TRBV4-1 to TRBJ1-4; D unclear. The CDR3 spans 19 residues. Trimming pared 3 bases from V and 0 bases from J, leaving 20 bases between. The germline V gene encodes CDR1 MGHRA and CDR2 YSYEKL.

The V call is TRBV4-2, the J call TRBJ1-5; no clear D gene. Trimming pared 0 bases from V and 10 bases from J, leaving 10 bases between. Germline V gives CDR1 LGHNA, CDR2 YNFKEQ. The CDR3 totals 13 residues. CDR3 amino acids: CASSQDREGPQHF. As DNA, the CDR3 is TGTGCCAGCAGCCAAGATCGGGAGGGCCCCCAGCATTTT.

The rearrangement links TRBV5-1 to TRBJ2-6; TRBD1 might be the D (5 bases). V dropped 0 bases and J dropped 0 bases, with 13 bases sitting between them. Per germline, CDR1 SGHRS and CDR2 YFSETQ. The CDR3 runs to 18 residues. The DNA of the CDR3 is TGCGCCAGCAGCTTGGATCTTCAGGGAAGCTCTGGGGCCAACGTCCTGACTTTC. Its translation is CASSLDLQGSSGANVLTF.

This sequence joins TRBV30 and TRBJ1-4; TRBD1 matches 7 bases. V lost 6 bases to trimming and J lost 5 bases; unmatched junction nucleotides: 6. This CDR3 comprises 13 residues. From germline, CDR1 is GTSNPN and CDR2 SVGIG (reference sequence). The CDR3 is CACIRDRNEKLFF. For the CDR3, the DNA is TGTGCCTGTATCCGGGACAGAAATGAAAAACTGTTTTTT. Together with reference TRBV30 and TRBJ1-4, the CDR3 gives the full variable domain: SQTIHQWPATLVQPVGSPLSLECTVEGTSNPNLYWYRQAAGRGLQLLFYSVGIGQISSEVPQNLSASRPQDRQFILSSKKLLLSDSGFYLCACIRDRNEKLFFGSGTQLSVL.

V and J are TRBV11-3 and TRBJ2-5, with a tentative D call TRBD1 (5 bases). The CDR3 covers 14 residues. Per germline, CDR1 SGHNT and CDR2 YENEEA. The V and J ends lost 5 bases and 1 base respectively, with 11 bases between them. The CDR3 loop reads CASSPGSAQETQYF. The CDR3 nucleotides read TGTGCCAGCAGCCCAGGGTCGGCCCAAGAGACCCAGTACTTC.

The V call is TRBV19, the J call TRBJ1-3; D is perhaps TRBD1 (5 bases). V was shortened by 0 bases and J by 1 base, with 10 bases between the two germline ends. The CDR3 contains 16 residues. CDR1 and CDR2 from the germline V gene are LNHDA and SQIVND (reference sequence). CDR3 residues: CASSIDPRTSGNTIYF. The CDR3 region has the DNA TGTGCCAGTAGTATAGATCCGAGGACATCTGGAAACACCATATATTTT.

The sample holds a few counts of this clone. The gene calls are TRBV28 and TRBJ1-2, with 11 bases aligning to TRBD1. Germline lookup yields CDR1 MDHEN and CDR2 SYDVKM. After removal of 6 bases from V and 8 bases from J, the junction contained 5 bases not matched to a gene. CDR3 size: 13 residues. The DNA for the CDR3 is TGTGCCAGCAGCCCCCGGACAGGGGGCGGCTACACCTTC. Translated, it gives CASSPRTGGGYTF.

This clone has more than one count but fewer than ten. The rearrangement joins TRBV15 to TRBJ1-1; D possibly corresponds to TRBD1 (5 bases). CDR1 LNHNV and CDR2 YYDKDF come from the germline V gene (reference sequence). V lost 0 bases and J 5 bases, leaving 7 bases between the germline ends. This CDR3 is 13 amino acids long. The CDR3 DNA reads TGTGCCACCAGCAGAGAAAAGGGGACTGAAGCTTTCTTT. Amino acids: CATSREKGTEAFF.

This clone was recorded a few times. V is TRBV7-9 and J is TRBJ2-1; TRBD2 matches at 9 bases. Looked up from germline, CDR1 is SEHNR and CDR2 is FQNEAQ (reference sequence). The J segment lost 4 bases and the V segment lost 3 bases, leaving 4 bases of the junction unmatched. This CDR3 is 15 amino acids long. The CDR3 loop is CASSFPGLAYNEQFF. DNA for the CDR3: TGTGCCAGCAGCTTCCCGGGACTAGCTTACAATGAGCAGTTCTTC. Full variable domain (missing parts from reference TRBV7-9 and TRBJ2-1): DTGVSQNPRHKITKRGQNVTFRCDPISEHNRLYWYRQTLGQGPEFLTYFQNEAQLEKSRLLSDRFSAERPKGSFSTLEIQRTEQGDSAMYLCASSFPGLAYNEQFFGPGTRLTVL.

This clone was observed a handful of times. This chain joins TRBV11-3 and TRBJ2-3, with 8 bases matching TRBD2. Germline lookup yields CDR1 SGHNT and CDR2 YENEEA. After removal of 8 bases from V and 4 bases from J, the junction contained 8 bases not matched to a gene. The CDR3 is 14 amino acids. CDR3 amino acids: CASDPGGPADTQYF. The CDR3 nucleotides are TGTGCCAGCGACCCGGGAGGGCCGGCAGATACGCAGTATTTT. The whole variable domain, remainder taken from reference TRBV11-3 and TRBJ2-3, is EAGVVQSPRYKIIEKKQPVAFWCNPISGHNTLYWYLQNLGQGPELLIRYENEEAVDDSQLPKDRFSAERLKGVDSTLKIQPAELGDSAVYLCASDPGGPADTQYFGPGTRLTVL.

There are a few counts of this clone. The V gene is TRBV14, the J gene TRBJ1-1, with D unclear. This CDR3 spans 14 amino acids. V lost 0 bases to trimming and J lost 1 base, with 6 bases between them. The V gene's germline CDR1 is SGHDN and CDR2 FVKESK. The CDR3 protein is CASSQEWQNTEAFF. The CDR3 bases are TGTGCCAGCAGCCAAGAATGGCAGAACACTGAAGCTTTCTTT.